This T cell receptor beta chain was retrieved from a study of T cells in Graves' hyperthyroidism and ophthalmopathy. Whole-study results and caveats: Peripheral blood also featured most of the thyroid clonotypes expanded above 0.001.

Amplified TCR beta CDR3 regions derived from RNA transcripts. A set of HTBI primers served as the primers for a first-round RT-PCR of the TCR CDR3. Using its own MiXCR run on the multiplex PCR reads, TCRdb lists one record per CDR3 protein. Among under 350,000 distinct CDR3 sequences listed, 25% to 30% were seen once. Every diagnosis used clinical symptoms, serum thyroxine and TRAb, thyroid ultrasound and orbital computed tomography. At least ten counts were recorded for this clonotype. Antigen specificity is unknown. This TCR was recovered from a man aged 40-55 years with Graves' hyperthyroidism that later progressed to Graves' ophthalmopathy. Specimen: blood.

The CDR3 nucleotides read TGTGCCAGCACTCTCGGGGTAGCCGGGGCCAACGTCCTGACTTTC. This codes for CASTLGVAGANVLTF. The chain combines TRBV2 with TRBJ2-6; tentatively, D is TRBD2 (5 bases). Germline V lookup: CDR1 SNHLY, CDR2 FYNNEI. The CDR3 is 15 amino acids. Trimming took 7 bases from V and 4 from J, leaving 14 bases between them.